This is a list of T cell receptor beta chains from one sample in a study of blood T cell repertoires in COVID-19. Clones were sequenced by immunoSEQ multiplex PCR, and TCRdb holds only the in-frame ones, with some missing. Counted here are around 130,000 clones, around 83% occurring once; the ten biggest clones make up about 17%. The sample comprised peripheral blood. The receptors here all came from a woman aged 45-60 years with acute or convalescent COVID-19. CDR3s include the opening cysteine and the closing phenylalanine or tryptophan. The order of the fields is J gene, V gene, CDR3 protein.

>TRBJ1-1|TRBV6-5
CASNTQGFDTEAFF
>TRBJ1-3|TRBV7-8
CASSQTGNSGNTIYF
>TRBJ1-4|TRBV3-1/TRBV3-2
CASSQPQGSKLFF
>TRBJ1-6|TRBV5-1
CASSLDQPGYNSPLHF
>TRBJ2-3|TRBV19
CASSSGQGPTDTQYF
>TRBJ1-2|TRBV30
CAWGGRGRPTNYGYTF
>TRBJ1-5|TRBV2
CASSQSGQVNQPQHF
>TRBJ2-5|TRBV3-1/TRBV3-2
CASSQDSNRRETQYF
>TRBJ1-4|TRBV6-5
CASRGAATNEKLFF
>TRBJ2-7|TRBV11-2
CASSLGDRGPYEQYF
>TRBJ1-1|TRBV5-1
CASSLGETFEAFF
>TRBJ1-2|TRBV12-2
CASRLGGGDNYGYTF
>TRBJ1-5|TRBV19
CASSGQINQPQHF
>TRBJ1-2|TRBV5-5
CASSLRWDSYGYTF
>TRBJ2-7|TRBV5-1
CASSELAGITYEQYF
>TRBJ2-2|TRBV3-1/TRBV3-2
CASSPPAGGPGELFF
>TRBJ1-2|TRBV5-4
CASSLNSNYGYTF
>TRBJ2-3|TRBV6-5
CASRNTAAADTQYF
>TRBJ1-5|TRBV12-1
CASTPGKGLWGNQPQHF
>TRBJ2-3|TRBV5-1
CASSLAMRGGRADTQYF
>TRBJ2-7|TRBV30
CAWSGTGGGEQYF
>TRBJ2-7|TRBV19
CASSTRQVSYEQYF
>TRBJ2-1|TRBV5-1
CASSLSPTSGGYNEQFF
>TRBJ1-2|TRBV6-1
CASSGWTGNFRNYGYTF
>TRBJ2-3|TRBV9
CASSPEGTDTQYF
>TRBJ1-4|TRBV29-1
CSVGGIPPNEKLFF
>TRBJ2-2|TRBV3-1/TRBV3-2
CASSVTGGGSGELFF
>TRBJ1-5|TRBV27
CAAGAVNQPQHF
>TRBJ2-3|TRBV19
CASSPRQGFTDTQYF
>TRBJ1-3|TRBV9
CASAPSQVGNTIYF
>TRBJ1-6|TRBV6-1
CASSADGRDRESPLHF
>TRBJ2-1|TRBV19
CASSINAVGDEQFF
>TRBJ1-6|TRBV7-2
CASSLMQSNSPLHF
>TRBJ1-2|TRBV6-1
CASSEVFLGYTF
>TRBJ1-5|TRBV27
CASSLAGSNQPQHF
>TRBJ1-1|TRBV10-3
CAISERQGEAFF
>TRBJ1-1|TRBV11-2
CASSLSSGNTEAFF